This TCR beta chain was observed in a study of tumor-infiltrating lymphocytes in primary liver carcinoma. Study-wide background: Resecting the tumor surgically was how the patients' primary liver carcinoma was treated.

Comments on this clonotype: Its antigen remains unidentified.

cDNA specific to TCR beta was made from roughly 500 ng of total RNA, with a constant-region primer employed for priming. TCR beta libraries came from three nested multiplex PCR rounds using slightly modified ARM-PCR. A C-beta reverse primer was combined with TRBV1-TRBV30 forward primers in the first two PCR rounds, and each round had roughly 11 cycles. TCRdb used MiXCR to reprocess the multiplex PCR reads, holding one entry per CDR3 protein. The table records about 180,000 distinct CDR3 sequences, about 60% of them present only once. The CDR3 runs 14 residues. Germline values: CDR1 MDHEN, CDR2 SYDVKM. Unmatched junction bases numbered 7, after V lost 7 bases and J lost 2 bases. Overall study findings and caveats: Tumor-adjacent and tumor-blood pairs displayed less overlap than did pairs of tumor regions.

Extraction also yielded germline DNA, while blood RNA was obtained from unsorted whole blood. Donors were untreated and chronically infected with HBV. The source of this sequence is a man in his forties or fifties with primary liver carcinoma and hepatitis B virus infection. Sequenced input: peripheral blood. The genes are TRBV28 and TRBJ2-5, with TRBD1 matching 7 bases. The CDR3 sequence is CASNSVTGQETQYF. The DNA of the CDR3 is TGTGCCAGCAATTCCGTGACAGGGCAAGAGACCCAGTACTTC.